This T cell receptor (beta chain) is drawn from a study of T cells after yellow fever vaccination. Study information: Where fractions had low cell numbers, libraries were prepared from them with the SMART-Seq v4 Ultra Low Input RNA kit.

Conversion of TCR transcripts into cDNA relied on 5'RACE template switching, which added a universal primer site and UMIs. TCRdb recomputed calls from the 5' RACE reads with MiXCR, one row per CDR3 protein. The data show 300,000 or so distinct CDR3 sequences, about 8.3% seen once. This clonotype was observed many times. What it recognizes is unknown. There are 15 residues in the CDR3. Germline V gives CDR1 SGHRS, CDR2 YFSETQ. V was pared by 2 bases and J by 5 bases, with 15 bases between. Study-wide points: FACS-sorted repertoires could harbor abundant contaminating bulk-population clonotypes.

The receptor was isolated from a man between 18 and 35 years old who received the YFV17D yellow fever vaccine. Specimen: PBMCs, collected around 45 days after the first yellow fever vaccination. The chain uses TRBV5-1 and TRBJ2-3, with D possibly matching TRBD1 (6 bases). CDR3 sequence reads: CASSLTGPIGDTQYF. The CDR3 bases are TGCGCCAGCAGCTTAACAGGGCCGATAGGAGATACGCAGTATTTT.